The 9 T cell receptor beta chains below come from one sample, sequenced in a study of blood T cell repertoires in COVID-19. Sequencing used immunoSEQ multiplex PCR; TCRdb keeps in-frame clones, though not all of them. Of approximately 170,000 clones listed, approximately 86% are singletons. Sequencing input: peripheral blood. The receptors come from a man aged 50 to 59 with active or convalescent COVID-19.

The CDR3 is CASSQTGAGEKLFF. CDR3 in DNA: TGTGCCAGCAGCCAGACAGGGGCAGGGGAAAAACTGTTTTTT. The rearrangement uses TRBV3-1 (or the pseudogene TRBV3-2) and TRBJ1-4; 8 bases line up with TRBD1. V was pared by 3 bases and J by 8 bases, with 5 bases of the junction left unmatched. The germline gives CDR1 LGHDT, CDR2 YNNKEL (reference sequence). CDR3 size: 14 residues.

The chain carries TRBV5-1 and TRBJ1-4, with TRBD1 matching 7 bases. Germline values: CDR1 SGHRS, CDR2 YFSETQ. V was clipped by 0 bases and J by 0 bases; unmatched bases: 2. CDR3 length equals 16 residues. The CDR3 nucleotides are TGCGCCAGCAGCTTGGGGACAGGTGCAACTAATGAAAAACTGTTTTTT. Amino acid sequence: CASSLGTGATNEKLFF.

The CDR3 sequence: CASSSGQGGTQPQHF. For the CDR3, the DNA is TGTGCCAGCAGCTCCGGACAGGGGGGAACTCAGCCCCAGCATTTT. The V and J genes are TRBV7-6 and TRBJ1-5, with 10 nucleotides matching TRBD1. In germline, CDR1 is SGHVS, CDR2 FNYEAQ. This CDR3 has 15 residues. Germline trimming cut 4 bases from V and 6 bases from J; bases unmatched to any gene: 6.

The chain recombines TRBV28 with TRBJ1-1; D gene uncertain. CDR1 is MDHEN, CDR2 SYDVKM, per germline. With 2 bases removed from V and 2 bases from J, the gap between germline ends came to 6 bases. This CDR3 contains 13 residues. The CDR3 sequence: CASSLVQNTEAFF. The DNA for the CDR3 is TGTGCCAGCAGTTTAGTACAAAACACTGAAGCTTTCTTT.

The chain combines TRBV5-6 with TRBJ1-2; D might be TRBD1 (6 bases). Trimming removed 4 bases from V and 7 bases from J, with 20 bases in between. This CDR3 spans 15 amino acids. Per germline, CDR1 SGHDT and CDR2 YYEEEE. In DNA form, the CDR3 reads TGTGCCAGCAGCGCCACCGGGACACCCATTCTTGGCTACACCTTC. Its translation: CASSATGTPILGYTF.

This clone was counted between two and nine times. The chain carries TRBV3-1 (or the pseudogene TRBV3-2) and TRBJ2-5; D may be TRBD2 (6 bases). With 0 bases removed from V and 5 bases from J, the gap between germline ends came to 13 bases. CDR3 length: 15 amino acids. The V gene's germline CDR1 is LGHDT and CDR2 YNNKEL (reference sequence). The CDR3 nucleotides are TGTGCCAGCAGCCAAGATCTTGGCCTAGCGGAGACCCAGTACTTC. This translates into CASSQDLGLAETQYF.

CDR3 nucleotide sequence: TGTGCCAGCAGTTTATTATCAGGATTTAGCAATCAGCCCCAGCATTTT. It encodes CASSLLSGFSNQPQHF. V is TRBV28 and J is TRBJ1-5, with D uncertain. The CDR3 has 16 amino acids. The germline V gene encodes CDR1 MDHEN and CDR2 SYDVKM. The germline V and J ends were trimmed by 1 base and 0 bases, with 10 bases remaining between them. The entire variable domain, with the rest obtained from reference TRBV28 and TRBJ1-5, is as follows: DVKVTQSSRYLVKRTGEKVFLECVQDMDHENMFWYRQDPGLGLRLIYFSYDVKMKEKGDIPEGYSVSREKKERFSLILESASTNQTSMYLCASSLLSGFSNQPQHFGDGTRLSIL.

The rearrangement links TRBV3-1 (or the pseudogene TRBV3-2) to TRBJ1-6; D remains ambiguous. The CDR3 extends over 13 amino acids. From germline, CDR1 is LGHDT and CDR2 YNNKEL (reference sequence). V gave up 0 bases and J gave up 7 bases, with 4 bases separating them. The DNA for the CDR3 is TGTGCCAGCAGCCAAGATGGCAATTCACCCCTCCACTTT. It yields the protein CASSQDGNSPLHF.

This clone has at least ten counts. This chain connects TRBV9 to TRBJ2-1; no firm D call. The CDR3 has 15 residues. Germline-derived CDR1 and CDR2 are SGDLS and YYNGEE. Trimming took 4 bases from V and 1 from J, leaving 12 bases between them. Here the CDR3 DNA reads TGTGCCAGCAGCCCCCGCAGGATTTCCTACAATGAGCAGTTCTTC. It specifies CASSPRRISYNEQFF. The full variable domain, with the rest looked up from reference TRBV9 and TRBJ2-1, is DSGVTQTPKHLITATGQRVTLRCSPRSGDLSVYWYQQSLDQGLQFLIQYYNGEERAKGNILERFSAQQFPDLHSELNLSSLELGDSALYFCASSPRRISYNEQFFGPGTRLTVL.